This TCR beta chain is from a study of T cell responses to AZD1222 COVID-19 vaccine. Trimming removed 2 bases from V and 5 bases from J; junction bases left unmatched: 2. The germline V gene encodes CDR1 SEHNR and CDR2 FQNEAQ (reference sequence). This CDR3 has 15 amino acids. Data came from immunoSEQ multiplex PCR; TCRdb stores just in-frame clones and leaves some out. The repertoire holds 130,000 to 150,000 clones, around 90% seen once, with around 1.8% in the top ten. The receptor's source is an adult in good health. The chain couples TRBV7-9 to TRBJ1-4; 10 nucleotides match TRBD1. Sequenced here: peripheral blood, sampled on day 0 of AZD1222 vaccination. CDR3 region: CASSLLGQGNEKLFF. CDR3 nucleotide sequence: TGTGCCAGCAGCTTATTGGGACAGGGGAATGAAAAACTGTTTTTT. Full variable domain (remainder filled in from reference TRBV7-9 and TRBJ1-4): DTGVSQNPRHKITKRGQNVTFRCDPISEHNRLYWYRQTLGQGPEFLTYFQNEAQLEKSRLLSDRFSAERPKGSFSTLEIQRTEQGDSAMYLCASSLLGQGNEKLFFGSGTQLSVL.